This T cell receptor beta chain was identified during a study of patients and donors after allogeneic stem cell transplantation. MiXCR, run by TCRdb on the RT-PCR reads, gives a single entry per CDR3 protein. The sample lists 30,000 to 35,000 distinct CDR3 sequences; around 7% were seen once. The specimen was blood, either unsorted or a sorted T cell fraction (not recorded which). The receptor comes from a human donor who was either an allogeneic HSCT recipient or a stem cell or donor lymphocyte infusion donor (not recorded which). It is not recorded whose cells these are; they may come from a transplant donor.

This chain's CDR3 is CASSLDLVGAYNSPLHF. The DNA for the CDR3 is TGTGCCAGCAGCTTAGATCTGGTGGGCGCCTATAATTCACCCCTCCACTTT. This chain links TRBV11-2 with TRBJ1-6; no firm D call. CDR1 is SGHAT and CDR2 is FQNNGV in the germline V gene. With 0 bases removed from V and 2 bases from J, the gap between germline ends came to 11 bases. There are 17 residues in the CDR3.